This TCR beta chain was identified during a study of blood T cell repertoires in COVID-19. Study-wide background: T cells, B-cell-depleted T cells, or PBMCs supplied cDNA or gDNA.

Sequenced by immunoSEQ multiplex PCR; TCRdb stores in-frame clones only, minus some. The table records 95,000 to 150,000 clones, approximately 90% of them present only once. The CDR3 has 16 residues. Trimming removed 4 bases from V and 1 base from J; junction bases left unmatched: 6. Per the germline V gene, CDR1 is SGHDT and CDR2 is YYEEEE. The TCR comes from a woman of 80 years or more with acute or convalescent COVID-19. V is TRBV5-6 and J is TRBJ2-2, with TRBD1 identical over 8 bases. Material: peripheral blood. The DNA of the CDR3 is TGTGCCAGCAGCCCCCGGACAGGGTTGAACACCGGGGAGCTGTTTTTT. It translates to CASSPRTGLNTGELFF.